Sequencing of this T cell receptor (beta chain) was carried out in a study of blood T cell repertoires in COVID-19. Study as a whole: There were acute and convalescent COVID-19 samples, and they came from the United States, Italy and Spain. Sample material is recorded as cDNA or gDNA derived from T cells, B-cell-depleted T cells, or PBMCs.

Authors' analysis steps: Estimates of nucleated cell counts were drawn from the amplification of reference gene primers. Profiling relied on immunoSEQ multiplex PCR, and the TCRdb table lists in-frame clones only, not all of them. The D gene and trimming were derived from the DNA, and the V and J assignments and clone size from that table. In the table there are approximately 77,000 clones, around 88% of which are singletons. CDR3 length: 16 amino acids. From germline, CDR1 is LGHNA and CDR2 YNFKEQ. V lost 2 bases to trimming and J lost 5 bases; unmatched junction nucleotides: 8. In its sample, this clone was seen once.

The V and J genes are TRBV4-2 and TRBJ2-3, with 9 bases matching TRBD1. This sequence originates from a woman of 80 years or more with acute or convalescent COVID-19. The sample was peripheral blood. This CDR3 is CASSQSLGTGRDTQYF. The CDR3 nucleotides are TGTGCCAGCAGCCAATCTCTGGGGACAGGGCGAGATACGCAGTATTTT.